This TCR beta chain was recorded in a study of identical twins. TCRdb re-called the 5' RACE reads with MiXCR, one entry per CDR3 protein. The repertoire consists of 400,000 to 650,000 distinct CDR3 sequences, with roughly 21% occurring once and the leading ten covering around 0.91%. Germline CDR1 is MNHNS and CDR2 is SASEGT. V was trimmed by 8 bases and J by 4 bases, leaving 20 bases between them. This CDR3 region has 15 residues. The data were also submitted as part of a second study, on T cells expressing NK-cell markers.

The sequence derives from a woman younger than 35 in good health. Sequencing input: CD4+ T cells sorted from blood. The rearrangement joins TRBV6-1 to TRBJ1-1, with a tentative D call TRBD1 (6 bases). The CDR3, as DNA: TGTGCCAGCCGATCCATGGGACAATTGAGCACTGAAGCTTTCTTT. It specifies CASRSMGQLSTEAFF.